Listed below are T cell receptor beta chains from one sample, sequenced in a study of T cells in Graves' hyperthyroidism and ophthalmopathy. Using its own MiXCR run on the multiplex PCR reads, TCRdb lists one record per CDR3 protein. The table has about 270,000 distinct CDR3 sequences, approximately 20% seen once; the top ten hold roughly 60%. Source material: blood. Source of these receptors: a young man with Graves' ophthalmopathy. Both conserved end residues are part of each CDR3. D genes are given only for firm matches. Rows may omit the clone size; those that give it use once, few, many or a size class.

d_gene: NA; abundance: NA; j_gene: TRBJ1-5; v_gene: TRBV15; CDR3aa: CATSRDGGLIQPQHF; CDR3nt: TGTGCCACCAGCAGAGATGGGGGTCTCATTCAGCCCCAGCATTTT
d_gene: NA; abundance: NA; j_gene: TRBJ2-2; v_gene: TRBV2; CDR3aa: CASSGENTGELFF; CDR3nt: TGTGCCAGCAGTGGGGAGAACACCGGGGAGCTGTTTTTT
d_gene: TRBD2; abundance: NA; j_gene: TRBJ2-1; v_gene: TRBV14; CDR3aa: CASSQAFGLAGGSYNEQFF; CDR3nt: TGTGCCAGCAGCCAAGCTTTTGGACTAGCGGGAGGGTCCTACAATGAGCAGTTCTTC
d_gene: NA; abundance: many; j_gene: TRBJ2-3; v_gene: TRBV7-9; CDR3aa: CASSIGRDTDTQYF; CDR3nt: TGTGCCAGCAGCATCGGGCGGGACACAGATACGCAGTATTTT
d_gene: TRBD2; abundance: NA; j_gene: TRBJ2-1; v_gene: TRBV2; CDR3aa: CASRLGAGGSYNEQFF; CDR3nt: TGTGCCAGCAGACTAGGTGCGGGAGGGTCCTACAATGAGCAGTTCTTC
d_gene: TRBD2; abundance: many; j_gene: TRBJ2-1; v_gene: TRBV6-2/TRBV6-3; CDR3aa: CASSRLRLAGKSYEQFF; CDR3nt: TGTGCCAGCAGTCGCCTTCGACTAGCGGGAAAGAGTTATGAGCAGTTCTTC
d_gene: NA; abundance: NA; j_gene: TRBJ2-7; v_gene: TRBV19; CDR3aa: CASSPESQGYEQYF; CDR3nt: TGTGCCAGTAGTCCCGAATCCCAGGGATACGAGCAGTACTTC
d_gene: NA; abundance: few; j_gene: TRBJ2-1; v_gene: TRBV28; CDR3aa: CASTREDTNNEQFF; CDR3nt: TGTGCCAGCACTCGTGAGGACACCAACAATGAGCAGTTCTTC
d_gene: TRBD2; abundance: many; j_gene: TRBJ2-1; v_gene: TRBV12-5; CDR3aa: CASGFGLAGERSNEQFF; CDR3nt: TGTGCTAGTGGCTTCGGACTAGCGGGAGAACGTTCGAATGAGCAGTTCTTC
d_gene: NA; abundance: NA; j_gene: TRBJ2-7; v_gene: TRBV4-1; CDR3aa: CASSQGRDGAYEQYF; CDR3nt: TGCGCCAGCAGCCAAGGACGGGACGGTGCCTACGAGCAGTACTTC
d_gene: NA; abundance: many; j_gene: TRBJ1-2; v_gene: TRBV30; CDR3aa: CAWKSYGYTF; CDR3nt: TGTGCCTGGAAATCATATGGCTACACCTTC
d_gene: NA; abundance: NA; j_gene: TRBJ1-2; v_gene: TRBV27; CDR3aa: CASRRTGLGYTF; CDR3nt: TGTGCCAGCAGACGAACAGGGTTGGGCTACACCTTC
d_gene: NA; abundance: few; j_gene: TRBJ2-1; v_gene: TRBV7-7; CDR3aa: CASTPVVGNEQFF; CDR3nt: TGTGCTAGCACCCCCGTCGTGGGGAATGAGCAGTTCTTC
d_gene: NA; abundance: many; j_gene: TRBJ1-1; v_gene: TRBV30; CDR3aa: CALTGFGTEAFF; CDR3nt: TGTGCTCTGACCGGCTTTGGTACTGAAGCTTTCTTT
d_gene: TRBD2; abundance: NA; j_gene: TRBJ2-7; v_gene: TRBV9; CDR3aa: CASSAGLAESYEQHF; CDR3nt: TGTGCCAGCAGCGCGGGACTAGCGGAGTCCTACGAGCAGCACTTC
d_gene: NA; abundance: many; j_gene: TRBJ2-3; v_gene: TRBV3-1; CDR3aa: CASSQVQGTDTQYF; CDR3nt: TGTGCCAGCAGCCAAGTTCAGGGCACAGATACGCAGTATTTT
d_gene: NA; abundance: few; j_gene: TRBJ1-4; v_gene: TRBV6-9; CDR3aa: CASSYGGRHPSGEKLFF; CDR3nt: TGTGCCAGCAGTTATGGGGGCAGGCATCCGTCGGGGGAAAAACTGTTTTTT
d_gene: TRBD2; abundance: NA; j_gene: TRBJ2-1; v_gene: TRBV7-8; CDR3aa: CASSLAQGLAGAYEQFF; CDR3nt: TGTGCCAGCAGCTTAGCCCAGGGACTAGCGGGAGCATATGAGCAGTTCTTC
d_gene: NA; abundance: NA; j_gene: TRBJ2-7; v_gene: TRBV28; CDR3aa: CASSSTGIIGYEQYF; CDR3nt: TGTGCCAGCAGTTCCACAGGGATTATCGGCTACGAGCAGTACTTC
d_gene: NA; abundance: NA; j_gene: TRBJ2-2; v_gene: TRBV11-2; CDR3aa: CASSSRGREGGGELFF; CDR3nt: TGTGCCAGCAGCTCAAGGGGGCGGGAAGGCGGCGGGGAGCTGTTTTTT
d_gene: NA; abundance: NA; j_gene: TRBJ2-1; v_gene: TRBV2; CDR3aa: CASSLRRLAPYNEQFF; CDR3nt: TGTGCCAGCAGTCTAAGGAGGTTAGCTCCCTACAATGAGCAGTTCTTC
d_gene: NA; abundance: many; j_gene: TRBJ2-7; v_gene: TRBV30; CDR3aa: CAWSVTGFEQYF; CDR3nt: TGTGCCTGGAGTGTAACAGGGTTCGAGCAGTACTTC
d_gene: NA; abundance: NA; j_gene: TRBJ2-1; v_gene: TRBV7-2; CDR3aa: CASSLVRGRRSYNEQFF; CDR3nt: TGTGCCAGCAGCTTAGTGCGGGGGCGCAGGTCCTACAATGAGCAGTTCTTC
d_gene: NA; abundance: NA; j_gene: TRBJ2-1; v_gene: TRBV28; CDR3aa: CASSRFGGVNEQFF; CDR3nt: TGTGCCAGCAGCCGCTTCGGGGGAGTCAATGAGCAGTTCTTC
d_gene: TRBD2; abundance: few; j_gene: TRBJ2-2; v_gene: TRBV5-1; CDR3aa: CASSTSPSGTANTGELFF; CDR3nt: TGCGCCAGCAGCACAAGTCCTAGCGGGACCGCGAACACCGGGGAGCTGTTTTTT
d_gene: NA; abundance: few; j_gene: TRBJ1-2; v_gene: TRBV6-1; CDR3aa: CASSAAMGYGYTF; CDR3nt: TGTGCCAGCTCGGCAGCCATGGGCTATGGCTACACCTTC
d_gene: NA; abundance: NA; j_gene: TRBJ2-7; v_gene: TRBV6-2/TRBV6-3; CDR3aa: CASSVSGQNSPYEQYF; CDR3nt: TGTGCCAGCAGTGTTTCCGGACAGAACAGCCCCTACGAGCAGTACTTC